This TCR beta chain stems from a study of control samples from healthy donors and cancer patients. The method was immunoSEQ multiplex PCR; TCRdb's version includes in-frame clones alone and lacks a portion of them. This sample has fewer than 300,000 clones, with approximately 80% found just once. The receptor was isolated from an older woman with lung cancer. Input material: PBMCs.

CDR3 residues: CASSRDGYQETQYF. CDR3 coding DNA: TGCGCCAGCAGCCGGGACGGCTACCAAGAGACCCAGTACTTC. J is TRBJ2-5 and V is TRBV5-1; D assignment may be TRBD1 or TRBD2 (5 bases each). CDR1 and CDR2 from the germline V gene are SGHRS and YFSETQ. The CDR3 consists of 14 residues. V lost 4 bases and J lost 0, with 10 bases in between.